Listed below are T cell receptor beta chains from one sample, sequenced in a study of PD-1 blockade in classical Hodgkin lymphoma. Generated by immunoSEQ multiplex PCR, the TCRdb table keeps only in-frame clones and is missing some. The repertoire consists of roughly 60,000 clones, with over 85% occurring once and the leading ten covering about 9.6%. Sequencing was performed on peripheral blood mononuclear cells (PBMCs), taken at baseline. Source of these receptors: a human donor with classical Hodgkin lymphoma. Both conserved end residues are trimmed from each CDR3. A D gene is named only where the DNA matches it firmly.

TRBD1 | TRBV4-1 | ASSQGILQGARNSNQPQH
. | TRBV5-6 | ASSLGQSSAYEQY
. | TRBV4-2 | ASSRTGGGNEKLF
. | TRBV28 | ASSIHGELF
TRBD1 | TRBV11-2 | ASSYRTGGRNEKLF
TRBD1 | TRBV15 | ATSRAPGTGVYEQY
. | TRBV6-1 | ASSEGEGQPQH
. | TRBV18 | ASSPMVFSEETQY
. | TRBV11-2 | ASSLEAGELF
. | TRBV9 | ASSVSGSNYEQY
. | TRBV5-4 | ASSSGGQRYEQY
TRBD2 | TRBV7-3 | ASSSPARGVTGELF
TRBD1 | TRBV19 | ASSSGQGTEF
TRBD2 | TRBV19 | ASSPTSGRGEQY
. | TRBV27 | ASSSSAGVSYEQY
. | TRBV29-1 | SVNTGIGPYEQY
. | TRBV7-8 | ASSSAVGGYNEQF
. | TRBV5-1 | ASSYRDPGTDTQY
. | TRBV27 | ATLDRIKSVQF
TRBD1 | TRBV4-1 | ASSRPGQGDEKLF
. | TRBV6-5 | ASGDIVSNEQF
. | TRBV6-4 | ASSDRGASTDTQY
. | TRBV30 | AWSDSFGAGNTEAF
TRBD2 | TRBV5-1 | ASSLAGTSGMVSGANVLT
. | TRBV27 | ASSYVPTSSVEQF
. | TRBV4-2 | ASSQDRRGYIQY
. | TRBV5-1 | ASSPGVTGNTEAF
. | TRBV5-1 | ASSLGVPDEKLF
TRBD2 | TRBV6-4 | ASRGLAGDGYEQF
. | TRBV6-5 | ASRPTLLGGTEAF
TRBD1 | TRBV29-1 | SVTTGGLGYT
TRBD2 | TRBV7-2 | ASSVQTGTSFIEQF
TRBD1 | TRBV15 | ATSRVGQGHYEQY
. | TRBV7-9 | ASSLGTGFGISPLH
. | TRBV18 | ASSPTKETQY
. | TRBV11-2 | ASSLGAGMNQPQH
TRBD1 | TRBV6-6 | ASRLNRDRDYEQY
TRBD1 | TRBV7-6 | ASSSGQGIEKLF
. | TRBV19 | ASNLGSTEAF
TRBD2 | TRBV5-1 | ASSLGAGVFEQF
. | TRBV11-2 | ASSRPEGSGSEQY
. | TRBV28 | ASSLFGDSGNTIY
. | TRBV5-1 | ASSLRGRGNEQF